This passage covers 7 T cell receptor beta chains from one sample sequenced in a study of beta chain features in type 1 diabetes. Study conclusions and caveats: Among all four CD4+ subsets, Type 1 diabetes patients had TCRB CDR3s that were moderately but significantly shorter.

All of the isolated RNA was reverse transcribed, so expressed TCRB transcripts were sequenced. Repertoires were generated with immunoSEQ multiplex PCR, while TCRdb's copy carries only in-frame clones and drops some. The sample consists of roughly 350,000 clones, roughly a tenth of them appearing once. Their antigens remain unidentified. Source material: central memory CD4+ T cells from blood. Every receptor here comes from a man aged 30-40 years with type 1 diabetes.

This clone was counted between two and nine times. The chain uses TRBV29-1 and TRBJ2-7, with a weak D call TRBD2 (6 bases). V lost 7 bases and J 5 bases, leaving 24 bases between the germline ends. Germline V gene lookup returns CDR1 SQVTM and CDR2 ANQGSEA. The CDR3 sequence is 15 residues long. CDR3 coding DNA: TGCAGCGCCCGCCTTGGGGCGGAGGGGCTCCACGAGCAGTACTTC. Translated: CSARLGAEGLHEQYF.

In its sample, this clone was seen a few times. The chain has TRBV5-6 and TRBJ2-7, with no clear D. V shed 0 bases and J shed 3 bases, with 10 bases lying between them. The CDR3 has 14 amino acids. Germline assignment: CDR1 SGHDT and CDR2 YYEEEE. The CDR3 here is CASSLDIIFYEQYF. CDR3 in DNA: TGTGCCAGCAGCTTGGATATTATTTTCTACGAGCAGTACTTC.

The rearrangement uses TRBV5-4 and TRBJ2-2; TRBD2 matches at 10 bases. The length of the CDR3 is 16 residues. Germline CDR1 is SGHNT and CDR2 is YYREEE (reference sequence). The V and J ends lost 4 bases and 2 bases, in that order; junction bases with no gene match: 5. The CDR3 sequence: CASSQASGSNTGELFF. The CDR3 bases are TGTGCCAGCAGCCAAGCTAGCGGGAGTAACACCGGGGAGCTGTTTTTT.

This clone showed up just a few times. The chain couples TRBV29-1 to TRBJ2-7; 8 bases are shared with TRBD1. With 6 bases clipped from V and 6 bases from J, the junction kept 10 bases outside the gene matches. The CDR3 is 13 residues long. Germline loops: CDR1 SQVTM, CDR2 ANQGSEA. CDR3 nucleotide sequence: TGCAGCGTCAACGACAGGGGCCGGGGCGAGCAGTACTTC. The encoded protein is CSVNDRGRGEQYF.

The chain links TRBV10-3 to TRBJ1-1; D gene uncertain. Germline CDR1 is ENHRY and CDR2 is SYGVKD. The CDR3 covers 14 residues. V was trimmed by 6 bases and J by 0 bases, leaving 11 bases between them. CDR3 coding DNA: TGTGCCATCAGGCCCACTAACATGAACACTGAAGCTTTCTTT. Its translation: CAIRPTNMNTEAFF.

CDR3 coding DNA: TGTGCCAGCAGAGGACAGGGGACCTCTGGGGCCAACGTCCTGACTTTC. Protein: CASRGQGTSGANVLTF. The chain couples TRBV21-1 to TRBJ2-6; the listed D gene, TRBD1, was not tested against the DNA. TRBV21-1 is listed as a pseudogene. The CDR3 has 16 residues.

This chain uses TRBV6-5 with TRBJ2-3; D perhaps matches TRBD2 (6 bases). This CDR3 has 15 residues. The ends were cut back, 3 bases at V and 0 bases at J, with 10 bases in the middle. CDR1 is MNHEY, CDR2 SVGAGI, per germline. The CDR3 spells CASSYAGSSTDTQYF. CDR3 nucleotide sequence: TGTGCCAGCAGTTATGCGGGGTCTAGCACAGATACGCAGTATTTT.